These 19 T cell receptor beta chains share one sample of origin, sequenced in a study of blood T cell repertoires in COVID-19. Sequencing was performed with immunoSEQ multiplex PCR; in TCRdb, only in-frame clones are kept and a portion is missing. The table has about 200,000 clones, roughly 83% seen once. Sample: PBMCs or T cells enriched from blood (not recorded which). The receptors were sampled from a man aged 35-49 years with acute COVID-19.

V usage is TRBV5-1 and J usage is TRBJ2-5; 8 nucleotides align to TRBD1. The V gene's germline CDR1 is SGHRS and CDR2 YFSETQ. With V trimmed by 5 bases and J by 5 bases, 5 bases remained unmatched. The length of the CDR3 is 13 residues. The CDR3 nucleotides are TGCGCCAGCAGGGACAGGGTAGAGGAGACCCAGTACTTC. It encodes CASRDRVEETQYF.

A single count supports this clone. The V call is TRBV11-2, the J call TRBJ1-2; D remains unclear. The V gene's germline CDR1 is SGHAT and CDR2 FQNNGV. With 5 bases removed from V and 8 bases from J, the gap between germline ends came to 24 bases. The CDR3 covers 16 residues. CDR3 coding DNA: TGTGCCAGCAGCCCCCCATTTTCGGCAGCTATCGGGGGCTACACCTTC. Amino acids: CASSPPFSAAIGGYTF.

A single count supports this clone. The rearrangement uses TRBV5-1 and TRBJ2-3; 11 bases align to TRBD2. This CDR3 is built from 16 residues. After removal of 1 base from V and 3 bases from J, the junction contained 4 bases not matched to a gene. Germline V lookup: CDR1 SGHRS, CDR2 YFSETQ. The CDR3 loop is CASSLTSGRNTDTQYF. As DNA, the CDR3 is TGCGCCAGCAGCTTGACTAGCGGGAGAAATACAGATACGCAGTATTTT. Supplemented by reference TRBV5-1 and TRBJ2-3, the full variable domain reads KAGVTQTPRYLIKTRGQQVTLSCSPISGHRSVSWYQQTPGQGLQFLFEYFSETQRNKGNFPGRFSGRQFSNSRSEMNVSTLELGDSALYLCASSLTSGRNTDTQYFGPGTRLTVL.

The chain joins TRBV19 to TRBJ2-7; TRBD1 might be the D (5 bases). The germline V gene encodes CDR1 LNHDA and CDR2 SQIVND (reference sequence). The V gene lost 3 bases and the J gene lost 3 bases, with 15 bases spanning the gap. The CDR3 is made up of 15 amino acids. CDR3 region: CASSMGPRADYEQYF. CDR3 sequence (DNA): TGTGCCAGTAGTATGGGGCCAAGGGCGGACTACGAGCAGTACTTC. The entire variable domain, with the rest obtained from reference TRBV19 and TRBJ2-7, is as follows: DGGITQSPKYLFRKEGQNVTLSCEQNLNHDAMYWYRQDPGQGLRLIYYSQIVNDFQKGDIAEGYSVSREKKESFPLTVTSAQKNPTAFYLCASSMGPRADYEQYFGPGTRLTVT.

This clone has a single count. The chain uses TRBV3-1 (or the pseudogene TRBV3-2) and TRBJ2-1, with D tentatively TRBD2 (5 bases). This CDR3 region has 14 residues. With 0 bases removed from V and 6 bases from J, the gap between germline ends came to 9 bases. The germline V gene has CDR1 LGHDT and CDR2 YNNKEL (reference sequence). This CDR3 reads CASSQDPGINEQFF. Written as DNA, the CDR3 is TGTGCCAGCAGCCAAGACCCCGGGATCAATGAGCAGTTCTTC.

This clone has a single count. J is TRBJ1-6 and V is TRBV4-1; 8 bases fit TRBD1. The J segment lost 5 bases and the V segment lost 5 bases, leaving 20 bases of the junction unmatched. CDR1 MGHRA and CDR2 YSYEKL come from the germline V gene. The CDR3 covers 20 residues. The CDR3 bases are TGCGCCAGCAGCTCTTATTTCCCCCTTCTCCGGGACAGGAATAATTCACCCCTCCACTTT. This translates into CASSSYFPLLRDRNNSPLHF.

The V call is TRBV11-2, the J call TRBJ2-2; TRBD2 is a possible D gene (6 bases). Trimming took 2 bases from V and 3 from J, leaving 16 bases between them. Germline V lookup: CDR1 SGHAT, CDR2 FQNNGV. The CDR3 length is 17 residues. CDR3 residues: CASSLRAGTLYTGELFF. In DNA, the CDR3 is TGTGCCAGCAGCTTAAGGGCCGGGACTCTCTACACCGGGGAGCTGTTTTTT.

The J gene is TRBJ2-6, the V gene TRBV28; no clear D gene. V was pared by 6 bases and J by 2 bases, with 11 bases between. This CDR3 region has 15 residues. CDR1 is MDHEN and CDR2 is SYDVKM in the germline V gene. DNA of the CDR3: TGTGCCAGCAGCTCCACAGAAACTGGGGCCAACGTCCTGACTTTC. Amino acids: CASSSTETGANVLTF. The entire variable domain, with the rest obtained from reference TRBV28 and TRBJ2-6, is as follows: DVKVTQSSRYLVKRTGEKVFLECVQDMDHENMFWYRQDPGLGLRLIYFSYDVKMKEKGDIPEGYSVSREKKERFSLILESASTNQTSMYLCASSSTETGANVLTFGAGSRLTVL.

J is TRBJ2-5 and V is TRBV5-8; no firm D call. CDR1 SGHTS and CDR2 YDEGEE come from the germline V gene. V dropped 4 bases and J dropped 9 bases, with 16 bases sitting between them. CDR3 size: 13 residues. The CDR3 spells CASSPRAKTAQYF. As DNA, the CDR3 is TGTGCCAGCAGCCCCCGAGCGAAAACGGCCCAGTACTTC.

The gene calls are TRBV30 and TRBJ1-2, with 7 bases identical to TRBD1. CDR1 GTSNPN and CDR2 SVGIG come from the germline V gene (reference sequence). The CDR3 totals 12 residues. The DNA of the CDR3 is TGTGCTTCCGCCCAGGGGGTAGTACGCTACACCTTC. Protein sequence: CASAQGVVRYTF.

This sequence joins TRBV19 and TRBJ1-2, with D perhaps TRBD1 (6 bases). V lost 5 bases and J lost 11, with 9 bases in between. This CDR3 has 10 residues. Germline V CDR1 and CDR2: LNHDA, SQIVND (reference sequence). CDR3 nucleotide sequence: TGTGCCAGTAGTGGAACAGGGTACACCTTC. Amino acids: CASSGTGYTF.

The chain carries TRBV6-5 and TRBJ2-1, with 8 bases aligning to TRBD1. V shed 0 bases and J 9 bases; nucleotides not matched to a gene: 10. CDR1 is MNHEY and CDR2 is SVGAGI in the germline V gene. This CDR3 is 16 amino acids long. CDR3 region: CASSYSMDRALPEQFF. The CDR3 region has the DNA TGTGCCAGCAGTTACTCGATGGACAGGGCCCTGCCTGAGCAGTTCTTC.

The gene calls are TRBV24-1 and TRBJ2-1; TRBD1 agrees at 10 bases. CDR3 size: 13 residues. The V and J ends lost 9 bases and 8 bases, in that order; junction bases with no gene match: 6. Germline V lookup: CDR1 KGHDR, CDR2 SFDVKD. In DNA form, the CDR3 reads TGTGCCACCGGGACAGGGGTATACGATGAGCAGTTCTTC. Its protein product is CATGTGVYDEQFF.

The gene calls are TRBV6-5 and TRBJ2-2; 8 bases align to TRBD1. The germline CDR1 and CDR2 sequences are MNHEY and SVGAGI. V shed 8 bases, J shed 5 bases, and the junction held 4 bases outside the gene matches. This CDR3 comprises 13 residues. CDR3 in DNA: TGTGCCAGCCGGACAGGGAGGACCGGGGAGCTGTTTTTT. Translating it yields CASRTGRTGELFF.

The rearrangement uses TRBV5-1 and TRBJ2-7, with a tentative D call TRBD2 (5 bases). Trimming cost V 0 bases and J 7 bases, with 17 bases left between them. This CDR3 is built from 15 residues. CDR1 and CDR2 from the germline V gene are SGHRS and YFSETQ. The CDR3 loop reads CASSLVQAGEWEQYF. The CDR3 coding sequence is TGCGCCAGCAGCTTGGTTCAGGCCGGGGAATGGGAGCAGTACTTC.

The CDR3 region has the DNA TGTGCCAGCAGCCAAGATACGACTGGGAGGCATGGCTACACCTTC. Encoded protein: CASSQDTTGRHGYTF. This chain joins TRBV3-1 (or the pseudogene TRBV3-2) and TRBJ1-2; no clear D gene. Germline V lookup: CDR1 LGHDT, CDR2 YNNKEL (reference sequence). V gave up 0 bases and J gave up 6 bases, with 14 bases separating them. The CDR3 runs to 15 residues.

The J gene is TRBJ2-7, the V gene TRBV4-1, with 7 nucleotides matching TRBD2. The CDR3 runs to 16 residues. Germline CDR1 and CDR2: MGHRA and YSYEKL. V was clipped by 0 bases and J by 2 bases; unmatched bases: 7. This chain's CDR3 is CASSQDPQRDPYEQYF. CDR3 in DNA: TGCGCCAGCAGCCAAGATCCTCAGCGGGACCCCTACGAGCAGTACTTC.

For the CDR3, the DNA is TGTGCCAGCAGCTTGGTTAGCGGGAGCCCTTTAGGGTACGAGCAGTACTTC. As protein: CASSLVSGSPLGYEQYF. V usage is TRBV5-6 and J usage is TRBJ2-7; 9 nucleotides line up with TRBD2. The CDR3 length is 17 residues. Germline trimming cut 0 bases from V and 4 bases from J; bases unmatched to any gene: 11. Germline V gives CDR1 SGHDT, CDR2 YYEEEE.

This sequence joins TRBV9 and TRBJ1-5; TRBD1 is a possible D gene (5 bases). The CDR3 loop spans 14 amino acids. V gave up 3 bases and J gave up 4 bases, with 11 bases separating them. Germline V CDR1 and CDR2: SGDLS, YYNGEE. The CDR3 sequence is CASSAGLINQPQHF. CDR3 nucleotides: TGTGCCAGCAGCGCGGGACTGATAAATCAGCCCCAGCATTTT.